The next 9 T cell receptor beta chains were all read from a single sample in a study of cytomegalovirus exposure and HLA in healthy donors. Amplification used 60 Vbeta primers and 13 Jbeta primers. The table came from immunoSEQ multiplex PCR; TCRdb's copy has only in-frame clones and leaves some out. The sample includes about 170,000 clones, around 86% of them seen just once. The material sequenced was PBMCs. These receptors all stem from a male donor in good health and CMV-seronegative.

This chain connects TRBV18 to TRBJ2-2; TRBD1 agrees at 7 bases. Trimming at V came to 3 bases and at J to 0 bases, leaving 4 bases not matched to a gene. CDR3 length: 16 residues. Germline lookup yields CDR1 KGHSH and CDR2 LQKENI. The CDR3 region is CASSPRTGSNTGELFF. The DNA for the CDR3 is TGTGCCAGCTCACCCCGGACAGGTTCGAACACCGGGGAGCTGTTTTTT. The full variable domain, with the rest looked up from reference TRBV18 and TRBJ2-2, is NAGVMQNPRHLVRRRGQEARLRCSPMKGHSHVYWYRQLPEEGLKFMVYLQKENIIDESGMPKERFSAEFPKEGPSILRIQQVVRGDSAAYFCASSPRTGSNTGELFFGEGSRLTVL.

This clone appeared a few times. The rearrangement joins TRBV7-8 to TRBJ2-7; 9 nucleotides match TRBD1. After removal of 6 bases from V and 6 bases from J, the junction contained 12 bases not matched to a gene. Germline values: CDR1 SGHVS, CDR2 FQNEAQ. CDR3 length: 15 residues. CDR3 protein: CASRRKQGAVGEQYF. The CDR3 DNA reads TGTGCCAGCAGAAGAAAACAGGGGGCGGTGGGCGAGCAGTACTTC.

The chain has TRBV7-2 and TRBJ2-3; D perhaps matches TRBD2 (6 bases). CDR1 and CDR2 (germline): SGHTA, FQGNSA. Trimming stripped 4 bases from V and 5 bases from J, with 19 bases between. This CDR3 spans 16 amino acids. The CDR3 sequence is CASSSNPSENGDTQYF. The DNA for the CDR3 is TGTGCCAGCAGCTCTAACCCTAGCGAAAACGGAGATACGCAGTATTTT. The full variable domain, with the rest looked up from reference TRBV7-2 and TRBJ2-3, is GAGVSQSPSNKVTEKGKDVELRCDPISGHTALYWYRQSLGQGLEFLIYFQGNSAPDKSGLPSDRFSAERTGGSVSTLTIQRTQQEDSAVYLCASSSNPSENGDTQYFGPGTRLTVL.

This clone was detected only a few times. This sequence joins TRBV5-8 and TRBJ2-7, with 7 positions matching TRBD1. The germline CDR1 and CDR2 sequences are SGHTS and YDEGEE. The V gene end was trimmed by 2 bases and the J gene end by 5 bases; junction bases not matched to a gene: 7. The CDR3 contains 14 residues. The CDR3 nucleotides read TGTGCCAGCAGCTTCAGACAGGGAGCCGACGAGCAGTACTTC. Translating it yields CASSFRQGADEQYF.

On this clone itself: Within the sample, other DNA sequences also encode this same CDR3. J is TRBJ1-1 and V is TRBV7-9; 7 bases agree with TRBD1. Trimming removed 1 base from V and 4 bases from J; junction bases left unmatched: 3. CDR1 SEHNR and CDR2 FQNEAQ come from the germline V gene (reference sequence). The CDR3 length is 14 residues. In DNA form, the CDR3 reads TGTGCCAGCAGCTTAGGACAGGGCCGCACTGAAGCTTTCTTT. This encodes CASSLGQGRTEAFF.

The CDR3 region has the DNA TGCGCCAGCAGCCAAGATTTAAGTCTAACGGGGTTAGGCGAGCAGTACTTC. Its translation: CASSQDLSLTGLGEQYF. The chain links TRBV4-1 to TRBJ2-7, with D tentatively TRBD2 (5 bases). The CDR3 has 17 amino acids. The germline V gene encodes CDR1 MGHRA and CDR2 YSYEKL. V shed 0 bases and J shed 6 bases, with 21 bases lying between them.

The CDR3 nucleotides read TGCGCCAGCAGCTTGGGGGGGGAGGCACCTCAGCCCCAGCATTTT. This encodes CASSLGGEAPQPQHF. The rearrangement joins TRBV5-1 to TRBJ1-5, with a tentative D call TRBD1 (5 bases). This CDR3 contains 15 residues. V was clipped by 0 bases and J by 6 bases, with 13 bases between them. The germline V gene has CDR1 SGHRS and CDR2 YFSETQ.

The CDR3 DNA sequence: TGTGCCAGCAGTAGCCCGACAGGGATCACAGATACGCAGTATTTT. It is translated as CASSSPTGITDTQYF. This chain connects TRBV6-1 to TRBJ2-3; 7 bases match TRBD1. Germline V gives CDR1 MNHNS, CDR2 SASEGT. V was clipped by 5 bases and J by 2 bases; unmatched bases: 7. The CDR3 consists of 15 residues.

This chain joins TRBV5-6 and TRBJ1-2; D unresolved. Deletions cut 3 bases from V and 5 bases from J, with 8 bases between. The CDR3 is 12 amino acids. Germline CDR1 reads SGHDT; CDR2 reads YYEEEE. CDR3 bases: TGTGCCAGCAGCTCACTACATTATGGCTACACCTTC. This gives the protein CASSSLHYGYTF.